The next 7 T cell receptor beta chains were all read from a single sample in a study of cytomegalovirus exposure and HLA in healthy donors. Vbeta (60) and Jbeta (13) primers were used in the PCR. Sequencing was performed with immunoSEQ multiplex PCR; in TCRdb, only in-frame clones are kept and a portion is missing. The sample lists hundreds of thousands of clones; roughly 85% were seen once. The sequencing input was PBMCs. The receptors were sampled from a girl aged 2 to 9 in good health and CMV-seronegative.

The chain uses TRBV29-1 and TRBJ2-3, with 11 positions matching TRBD2. Losses at the gene ends were 4 bases for V and 6 bases for J; bases not matched to a gene: 3. The CDR3 covers 13 residues. Germline CDR1 SQVTM, CDR2 ANQGSEA. The CDR3 DNA reads as TGCAGCGTTGGGACTAGCGGGTGGGATACGCAGTATTTT. It is translated as CSVGTSGWDTQYF.

Remarks on this clone: At the DNA level, this CDR3 is encoded by other sequences in the same sample as well. The J gene is TRBJ2-5, the V gene TRBV27; D might be TRBD2 (6 bases). Trimming left V 3 bases short and J 4 bases short, with 12 bases between. The germline V gene encodes CDR1 MNHEY and CDR2 SMNVEV (reference sequence). The CDR3 length is 14 residues. This CDR3 reads CASSFAGGGETQYF. CDR3 nucleotide sequence: TGTGCCAGCAGTTTCGCCGGGGGTGGAGAGACCCAGTACTTC.

The chain couples TRBV18 to TRBJ2-7; 9 bases are shared with TRBD1. The CDR3 consists of 14 residues. Germline loops: CDR1 KGHSH, CDR2 LQKENI. V lost 1 base and J lost 2; bases outside the gene matches: 0. CDR3 in DNA: TGTGCCAGCTCACCACGACAGGGGGCCTACGAGCAGTACTTC. Its translation: CASSPRQGAYEQYF.

The J gene is TRBJ1-6, the V gene TRBV6-1; the D gene is possibly TRBD1 (5 bases). CDR3 length: 13 amino acids. The germline CDR1 and CDR2 sequences are MNHNS and SASEGT. The V end was cut by 4 bases, the J end by 9 bases, with 10 bases between. The CDR3: CASSGGDSSPLHF. The CDR3 nucleotides are TGTGCCAGCAGTGGGGGGGATAGTTCACCCCTCCACTTT.

This chain joins TRBV27 and TRBJ2-5; D is ambiguous. Germline values: CDR1 MNHEY, CDR2 SMNVEV (reference sequence). The CDR3 consists of 14 residues. The ends were cut back, 5 bases at V and 0 bases at J, with 10 bases in the middle. DNA of the CDR3: TGTGCCAGCAGTCTCACAGATTACCAAGAGACCCAGTACTTC. It codes for CASSLTDYQETQYF.

The chain carries TRBV2 and TRBJ2-1, with a tentative D call TRBD1 (5 bases). In germline, CDR1 is SNHLY, CDR2 FYNNEI. Trimming cost V 1 base and J 5 bases, with 6 bases left between them. The CDR3 is 13 residues long. CDR3 sequence (DNA): TGTGCCAGCAGTGAAGAACAGGACAATGAGCAGTTCTTC. It yields the protein CASSEEQDNEQFF. The whole variable domain, remainder taken from reference TRBV2 and TRBJ2-1, is EPEVTQTPSHQVTQMGQEVILRCVPISNHLYFYWYRQILGQKVEFLVSFYNNEISEKSEIFDDQFSVERPDGSNFTLKIRSTKLEDSAMYFCASSEEQDNEQFFGPGTRLTVL.

This chain links TRBV7-9 with TRBJ2-7; 8 bases are shared with TRBD1. V lost 0 bases to trimming and J lost 3 bases; unmatched junction nucleotides: 4. The CDR3 loop spans 15 amino acids. Germline loops: CDR1 SEHNR, CDR2 FQNEAQ (reference sequence). Written as DNA, the CDR3 is TGTGCCAGCAGCTTAGCCCCCGGACAGGGCTACGAGCAGTACTTC. It yields the protein CASSLAPGQGYEQYF.